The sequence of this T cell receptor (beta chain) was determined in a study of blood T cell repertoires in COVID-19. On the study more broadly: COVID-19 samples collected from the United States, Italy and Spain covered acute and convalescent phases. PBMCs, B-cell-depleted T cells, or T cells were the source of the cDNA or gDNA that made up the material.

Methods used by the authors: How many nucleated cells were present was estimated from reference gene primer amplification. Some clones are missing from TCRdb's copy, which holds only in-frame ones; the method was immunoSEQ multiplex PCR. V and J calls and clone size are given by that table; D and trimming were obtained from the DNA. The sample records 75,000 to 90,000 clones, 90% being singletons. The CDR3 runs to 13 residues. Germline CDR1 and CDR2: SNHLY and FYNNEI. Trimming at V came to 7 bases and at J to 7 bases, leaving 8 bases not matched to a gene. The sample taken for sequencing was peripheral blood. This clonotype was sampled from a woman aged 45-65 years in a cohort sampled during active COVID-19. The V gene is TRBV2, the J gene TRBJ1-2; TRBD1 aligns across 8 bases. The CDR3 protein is CASIRDRISGYTF. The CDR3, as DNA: TGTGCCAGCATAAGGGACAGGATATCTGGCTACACCTTC.